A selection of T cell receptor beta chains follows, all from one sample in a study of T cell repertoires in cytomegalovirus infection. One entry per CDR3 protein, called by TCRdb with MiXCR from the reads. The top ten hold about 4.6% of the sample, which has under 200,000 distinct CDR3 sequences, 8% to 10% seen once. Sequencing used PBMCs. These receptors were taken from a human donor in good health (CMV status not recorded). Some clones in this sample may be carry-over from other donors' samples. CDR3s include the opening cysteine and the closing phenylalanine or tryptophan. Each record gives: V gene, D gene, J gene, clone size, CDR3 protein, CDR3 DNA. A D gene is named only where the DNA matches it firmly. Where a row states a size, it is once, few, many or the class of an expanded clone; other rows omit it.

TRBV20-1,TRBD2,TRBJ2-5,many,CSARLAGGKETQYF,TGCAGTGCTAGACTAGCGGGGGGAAAAGAGACCCAGTACTTC
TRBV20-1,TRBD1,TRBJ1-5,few,CSARDTQTGYNQPQHF,TGCAGTGCTAGAGATACACAGACAGGGTACAATCAGCCCCAGCATTTT
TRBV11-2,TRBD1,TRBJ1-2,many,CASSLDWGQGYGYGYTF,TGTGCCAGCAGCTTAGACTGGGGACAGGGTTATGGCTATGGCTACACCTTC
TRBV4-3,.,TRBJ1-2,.,CASSQAGRGGYGYTF,TGCGCCAGCAGCCAAGCTGGAAGGGGGGGCTATGGCTACACCTTC
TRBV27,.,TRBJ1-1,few,CASSSTGWTEAFF,TGTGCCAGCAGTTCTACAGGGTGGACTGAAGCTTTCTTT
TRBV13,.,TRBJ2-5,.,CASSPGQKETQYF,TGTGCCAGCAGCCCTGGACAGAAAGAGACCCAGTACTTC
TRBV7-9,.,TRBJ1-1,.,CALYRTEPNTEAFF,TGTGCCCTTTATAGGACGGAACCGAACACTGAAGCTTTCTTT
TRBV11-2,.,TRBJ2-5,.,CASSLGPKETQHF,TGTGCCAGCAGCTTAGGACCAAAAGAGACCCAGCACTTC
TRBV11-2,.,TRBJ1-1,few,CASSLAGSANTEAFF,TGTGCCAGCAGCTTAGCGGGTTCGGCGAACACTGAAGCTTTCTTT
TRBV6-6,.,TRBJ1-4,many,CASSYGGKEEKLFF,TGTGCCAGCAGTTACGGGGGGAAGGAGGAAAAACTGTTTTTT
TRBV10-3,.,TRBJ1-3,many,CAIRGPGLFQASGNTIYF,TGTGCCATCAGAGGACCGGGACTCTTTCAAGCCTCTGGAAACACCATATATTTT
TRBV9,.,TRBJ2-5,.,CASSVAGQETQYF,TGTGCCAGCAGCGTAGCGGGCCAAGAGACCCAGTACTTC
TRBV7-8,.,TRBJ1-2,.,CASSSELWGGYGYTF,TGTGCCAGCAGCTCAGAACTTTGGGGCGGCTATGGCTACACCTTC
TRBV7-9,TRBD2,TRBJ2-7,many,CASSPRAGPYEQYF,TGTGCCAGCAGCCCAAGAGCGGGGCCCTACGAGCAGTACTTC
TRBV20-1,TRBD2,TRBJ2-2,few,CSARVRGLVSTGELFF,TGCAGTGCTAGAGTTCGGGGACTAGTCTCCACCGGGGAGCTGTTTTTT
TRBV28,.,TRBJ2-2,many,CASFEGTTGELFF,TGTGCCAGCTTTGAGGGTACCACCGGGGAGCTGTTTTTT
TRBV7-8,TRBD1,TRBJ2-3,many,CASRGTDRGGDTQYF,TGTGCCAGCAGGGGGACGGACAGGGGAGGAGATACGCAGTATTTT
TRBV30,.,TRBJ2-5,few,CAWIPGGSQTQYF,TGTGCCTGGATCCCCGGGGGAAGCCAGACCCAGTACTTC
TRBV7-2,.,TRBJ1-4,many,CASSLGPGEEKLFF,TGTGCCAGCAGCTTAGGGCCAGGGGAGGAAAAACTGTTTTTT
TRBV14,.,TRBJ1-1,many,CASSQVKWKPFF,TGTGCCAGCAGCCAAGTAAAGTGGAAGCCTTTCTTT
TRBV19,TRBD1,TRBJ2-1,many,CASSISGTGGEQFF,TGTGCCAGTAGTATCTCCGGGACAGGGGGCGAGCAGTTCTTC
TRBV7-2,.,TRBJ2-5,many,CASSRASETQYF,TGTGCCAGCAGCCGAGCTTCGGAGACCCAGTACTTC
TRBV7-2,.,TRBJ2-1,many,CASSSEGSPEFF,TGTGCCAGCAGCTCTGAGGGTAGTCCAGAGTTCTTC
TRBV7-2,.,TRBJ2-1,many,CASSLLSTGFNEQFF,TGTGCCAGCAGCTTACTTTCTACGGGTTTCAATGAGCAGTTCTTC
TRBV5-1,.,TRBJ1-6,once,CASKRVENSPLHF,TGCGCCAGCAAAAGGGTCGAGAATTCACCCCTCCACTTT
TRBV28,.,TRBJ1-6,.,CASSPGGSSSPLHF,TGTGCCAGCAGCCCGGGGGGGTCAAGCTCACCCCTCCACTTT
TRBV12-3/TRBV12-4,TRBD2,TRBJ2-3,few,CASSPHQPGLAGDLSTDTQYF,TGTGCCAGCAGTCCCCACCAACCGGGACTAGCGGGCGACCTGAGCACAGATACGCAGTATTTT
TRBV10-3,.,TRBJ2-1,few,CAISGTFEGEQFF,TGTGCCATCAGTGGGACTTTCGAGGGTGAGCAGTTCTTC
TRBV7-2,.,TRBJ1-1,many,CASSPTAGPNTEAFF,TGTGCCAGCAGCCCCACCGCGGGACCGAACACTGAAGCTTTCTTT
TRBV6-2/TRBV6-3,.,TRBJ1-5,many,CASSYLNQPQHF,TGTGCCAGCAGTTACTTGAATCAGCCCCAGCATTTT
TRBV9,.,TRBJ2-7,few,CASSVDSSATQYF,TGTGCCAGCAGCGTAGACTCTAGCGCTACGCAGTACTTC
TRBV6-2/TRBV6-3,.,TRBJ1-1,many,CASRSIQGGSTEAFF,TGTGCCAGCAGGTCAATCCAGGGAGGGAGCACTGAAGCTTTCTTT
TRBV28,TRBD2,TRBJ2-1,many,CASSPQLAGGLGEQFF,TGTGCCAGCAGTCCTCAGCTAGCGGGAGGGCTAGGTGAGCAGTTCTTC
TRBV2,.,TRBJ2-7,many,CASSQGYEQYF,TGTGCCAGCAGTCAGGGCTACGAGCAGTACTTC
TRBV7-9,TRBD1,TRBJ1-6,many,CASRRTGTGQRGYNSPLHF,TGTGCCAGCAGGCGAACCGGGACAGGGCAGCGGGGGTATAATTCACCCCTCCACTTT
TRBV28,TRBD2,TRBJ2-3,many,CASTRVWSGGTDTQYF,TGTGCCAGCACCCGTGTTTGGAGCGGGGGCACAGATACGCAGTATTTT
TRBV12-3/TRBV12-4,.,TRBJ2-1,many,CASSEYQGVYSYNEQFF,TGTGCCAGCAGTGAATACCAGGGAGTTTACTCCTACAATGAGCAGTTCTTC
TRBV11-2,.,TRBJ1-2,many,CASSPDGSYGYTF,TGTGCCAGCAGCCCAGACGGGTCCTATGGCTACACCTTC
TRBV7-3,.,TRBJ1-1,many,CASSFSVDTEAFF,TGTGCCAGCAGCTTTTCTGTGGACACTGAAGCTTTCTTT
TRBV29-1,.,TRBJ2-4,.,CSVGGTKNIQYF,TGCAGCGTCGGCGGGACTAAAAACATTCAGTACTTC
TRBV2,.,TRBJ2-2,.,CASSEDQGDGELFF,TGTGCCAGCAGCGAGGACCAGGGTGACGGGGAGCTGTTTTTT
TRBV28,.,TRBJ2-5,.,CASSIRYQETQYF,TGTGCCAGCAGTATAAGGTACCAAGAGACCCAGTACTTC
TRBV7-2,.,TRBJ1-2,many,CASSSRRGSNYGYTF,TGTGCCAGCAGCTCCCGACGGGGGAGCAACTATGGCTACACCTTC
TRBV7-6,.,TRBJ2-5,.,CASSLSYGETQYF,TGTGCCAGCAGCTTAAGTTACGGGGAGACCCAGTACTTC
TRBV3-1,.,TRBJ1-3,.,CASSQDLLSSGNTIYF,TGTGCCAGCAGCCAAGATCTCCTGAGCTCTGGAAACACCATATATTTT
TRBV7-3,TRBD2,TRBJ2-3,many,CASSPLAGSSTDTQYF,TGTGCCAGCAGCCCACTAGCGGGTTCTAGCACAGATACGCAGTATTTT
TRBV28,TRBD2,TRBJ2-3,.,CASSSPGLETDTQYF,TGTGCCAGCAGTAGTCCGGGACTAGAGACAGATACGCAGTATTTT
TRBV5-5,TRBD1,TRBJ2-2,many,CASSLVTGGGTGELFF,TGTGCCAGCAGCTTGGTAACAGGGGGCGGGACCGGGGAGCTGTTTTTT
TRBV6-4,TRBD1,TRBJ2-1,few,CASSDAPGQGANEQFF,TGTGCCAGCAGTGACGCCCCGGGACAGGGCGCGAATGAGCAGTTCTTC
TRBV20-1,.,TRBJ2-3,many,CSADDSTDTQYF,TGCAGTGCGGATGACAGCACAGATACGCAGTATTTT